This TCR beta chain appears in the sequencing data of a study of CXCR3-negative and CXCR3-positive naive CD8 T cells. UMI-labeled 5' RACE yielded the TRB cDNA libraries. TCRdb reanalyzed the 5' RACE reads, giving one entry per CDR3 protein sequence and no DNA. This listing includes roughly 89,000 distinct CDR3 sequences. Germline-derived CDR1 and CDR2 are SGDLS and YYNGEE. This CDR3 has 14 amino acids. The chain joins TRBV9 to TRBJ2-7; TCRdb's D gene call, TRBD2, goes unchecked for lack of DNA. Sequencing was performed on naive CXCR3- CD8+ T cells from blood. Subset indicated: CD45RO-CCR7+CD27+CD95- naive CD8+ T cells lacking CXCR3 (TNR3-). This TCR derives from a human donor in good health. Some clones in this sample may be carry-over from other donors' samples. The CDR3 spells CASSVDGSGYEQYF.